This T cell receptor beta chain is drawn from a study of T cell responses to AZD1222 COVID-19 vaccine. The study's findings and limits: Just six AZD1222 recipients tested seropositive at baseline.

This CDR3 has 12 amino acids. Germline CDR1 is LGHNT and CDR2 is FRNRAP. Trimming removed 0 bases at V and 14 bases at J, with 12 bases between. Sequencing used immunoSEQ multiplex PCR; TCRdb keeps in-frame clones, though not all of them. The sample lists 120,000 or so clones, approximately 90% occurring once. Of note for this clone: The antigen is undetermined.

This TCR derives from an adult in good health. Sequencing used peripheral blood, obtained on day 0 of AZD1222 vaccination. J is TRBJ2-3 and V is TRBV12-5, with D possibly being TRBD1 (5 bases). CDR3 sequence reads: CASGLVGVVLYF. The CDR3 bases are TGTGCTAGTGGTTTGGTAGGGGTGGTTTTGTATTTT.